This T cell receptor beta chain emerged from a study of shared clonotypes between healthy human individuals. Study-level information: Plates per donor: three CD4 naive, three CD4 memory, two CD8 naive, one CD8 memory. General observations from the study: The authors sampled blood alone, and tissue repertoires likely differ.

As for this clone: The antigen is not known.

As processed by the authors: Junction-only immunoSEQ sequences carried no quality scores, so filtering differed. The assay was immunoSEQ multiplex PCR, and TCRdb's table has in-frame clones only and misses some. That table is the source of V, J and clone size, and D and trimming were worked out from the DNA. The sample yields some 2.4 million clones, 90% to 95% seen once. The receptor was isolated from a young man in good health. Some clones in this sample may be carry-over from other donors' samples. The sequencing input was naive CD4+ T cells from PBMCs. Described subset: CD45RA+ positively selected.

The CDR3 bases are TGTGCCATCAGTGATAGCGGACCTGGGCTGGATACGCAGTATTTT. Translated: CAISDSGPGLDTQYF. The chain carries TRBV10-3 and TRBJ2-3; D perhaps matches TRBD2 (6 bases). This CDR3 is built from 15 residues. CDR1 and CDR2 from the germline V gene are ENHRY and SYGVKD. Trimming pared 3 bases from V and 6 bases from J, leaving 16 bases between.